This TCR beta chain comes out of a study of T cell repertoires in cytomegalovirus infection (dated by TCRdb to the late 2010s). Background for the entire study: Because public TCR beta signatures pointed to carriage of CMV infection together with the matching HLA type, the HLA type of each donor mattered for the analysis. Study-level results and caveats: The ex vivo response was dominated by HLA-C-restricted CMV-specific TCR beta clonotypes, which also provided the single most frequent clonotype in two of eight donors. In both this cohort and an independent roughly 350-donor cohort, the cumulative frequency of public TCR beta family members distinguished carriers of CMV infection plus the relevant HLA type.

Counted from cysteine to phenylalanine, this CDR3 has 15 amino acids. The read is trimmed to its CDR3 DNA, 45 bases read in frame from base 1. V is trimmed back by 5 bases and J by 6 bases, and the junction contains 8 bases that no gene match accounts for. The germline V gene (reference sequence) gives CDR1 as SEHNR and CDR2 as FQNEAQ. This clonotype came up many times. Its antigen remains unidentified. Per-base qualities were not stored, and no clone one base away is much larger. Reads for this sample came from an Illumina HiSeq 1500. TCRdb reprocessed the public reads (quality trimming at Q25 with fastp, clone calling with MiXCR) and kept in-frame beta chains. A single entry per CDR3 protein holds the most common genes and DNA from its merged rows. Counted in this sample were about 250,000 distinct CDR3 sequences; about 18% of them appeared once. The ten largest account for roughly half of the sample.

The chain links TRBV7-9 with TRBJ1-2, with TRBD1 identical over 11 junction bases. The sequence was collected from a human donor in good health (CMV status not recorded). Some clones in this sample may be carry-over from other donors' samples. Material: CD8+ T cells from PBMCs. The bases read TGTGCCAGCAGCACCCGGACAGGGGGCGAGGATGGCTACACCTTC. It codes for CASSTRTGGEDGYTF.